This record covers a single TCR beta chain. This sample is part of a study of blood T cell repertoires in COVID-19. Study at large: Sample material is recorded as cDNA or gDNA derived from T cells, B-cell-depleted T cells, or PBMCs.

V was cut by 4 bases and J by 0 bases, with 6 bases left in between. Per germline, CDR1 LNHDA and CDR2 SQIVND (reference sequence). The CDR3 sequence is 13 residues long. The authors' processing: Cell counts per sample came from amplifying reference gene primers. Sequencing used immunoSEQ multiplex PCR; TCRdb keeps in-frame clones, though not all of them. The V and J calls and clone size were taken over from that table, and D and trimming were inferred from the DNA. The data show 95,000 to 150,000 clones, over 75% seen once. The sequence was collected from a man aged 55-75 years with active or convalescent COVID-19. Sequencing was carried out using peripheral blood. The chain uses TRBV19 and TRBJ1-1; D may be TRBD1 (6 bases). CDR3 protein: CASSRTVNTEAFF. The CDR3 nucleotides read TGTGCCAGTAGTAGGACAGTGAACACTGAAGCTTTCTTT.